The 26 T cell receptor beta chains reported below all come from one sample, sequenced in a study of yellow fever vaccine responses in identical twins. In TCRdb, the RT-PCR reads were re-called with MiXCR into one record per CDR3 protein. This sample yields fewer than 4,500 distinct CDR3 sequences, of which approximately 82% are seen a single time; roughly 3.5% belongs to the top ten. The sample consisted of T cells from blood (PBMCs), unsorted or a sorted subset (not recorded which), taken before or after yellow fever vaccination (not recorded which). These receptors originate from a woman under 30 who received the yellow fever vaccine.

The chain combines TRBV20-1 with TRBJ2-5; D is perhaps TRBD1 (5 bases). Germline assignment: CDR1 DFQATT and CDR2 SNEGSKA (reference sequence). The V gene lost 5 bases and the J gene lost 5 bases, with 18 bases spanning the gap. The CDR3 runs 14 residues. As DNA, the CDR3 is TGCAGTGCTGTACCAGGGTTGGGTGGCGAGACCCAGTACTTC. It yields the protein CSAVPGLGGETQYF.

J is TRBJ1-4 and V is TRBV28; 9 bases agree with TRBD1. The CDR3 loop spans 15 amino acids. Looked up from germline, CDR1 is MDHEN and CDR2 is SYDVKM. V shed 5 bases and J 8 bases; nucleotides not matched to a gene: 9. The CDR3 DNA follows: TGTGCCAGCAGTCAAACCGGGACAGGGTACGAAAAACTGTTTTTT. Its translation: CASSQTGTGYEKLFF.

This chain connects TRBV18 to TRBJ2-3; possible D gene TRBD2, 6 bases. CDR1 and CDR2 from the germline V gene are KGHSH and LQKENI. The CDR3 spans 11 residues. Trimming took off 5 bases at V and 6 bases at J, with 6 bases between the two ends. CDR3 DNA sequence: TGTGCCAGCTCAGCGGGGGATACGCAGTATTTT. It is translated as CASSAGDTQYF.

The chain carries TRBV28 and TRBJ2-5, with D possibly being TRBD1 (6 bases). Germline V gives CDR1 MDHEN, CDR2 SYDVKM. This CDR3 region has 13 residues. Trimming left V 7 bases short and J 3 bases short, with 12 bases between. CDR3 nucleotide sequence: TGTGCCAGCACCCCGGGACAAGAAGAGACCCAGTACTTC. Translated, it gives CASTPGQEETQYF.

This clonotype was picked up a small number of times. The gene calls are TRBV2 and TRBJ1-1, with D unresolved. CDR3 length: 12 residues. Germline assignment: CDR1 SNHLY and CDR2 FYNNEI. V shed 8 bases and J shed 0 bases, with 7 bases lying between them. The CDR3 region is CASRVMNTEAFF. The CDR3 region has the DNA TGTGCCAGCCGCGTTATGAACACTGAAGCTTTCTTT. Full variable domain (remainder filled in from reference TRBV2 and TRBJ1-1): EPEVTQTPSHQVTQMGQEVILRCVPISNHLYFYWYRQILGQKVEFLVSFYNNEISEKSEIFDDQFSVERPDGSNFTLKIRSTKLEDSAMYFCASRVMNTEAFFGQGTRLTVV.

The rearrangement links TRBV11-2 to TRBJ1-1; tentatively, D is TRBD1 (6 bases). CDR3 size: 17 residues. V lost 1 base, J lost 0 bases, and 15 bases lay in between. Germline CDR1 is SGHAT and CDR2 is FQNNGV. The CDR3 spells CASSLASIRTVNTEAFF. CDR3 DNA: TGTGCCAGCAGCTTAGCAAGTATCAGGACAGTGAACACTGAAGCTTTCTTT.

The CDR3 spells CASSRRGFGVGEQYV. In DNA, the CDR3 is TGTGCCAGCAGTCGCCGGGGGTTTGGAGTGGGCGAGCAGTACGTC. The J gene is TRBJ2-7, the V gene TRBV28, with D maybe TRBD2 (6 bases). The germline V gene encodes CDR1 MDHEN and CDR2 SYDVKM. The V end was cut by 5 bases, the J end by 6 bases, with 20 bases between. There are 15 residues in the CDR3.

CDR3 DNA: TGTGCCAGCAGCCCCCCCAGAGCGGGAGGGGGGGAGACCCAGTACTTC. It specifies CASSPPRAGGGETQYF. The rearrangement links TRBV11-2 to TRBJ2-5, with 10 bases identical to TRBD2. The CDR3 is made up of 16 amino acids. Trimming cost V 5 bases and J 5 bases; bases outside gene matches: 11. CDR1 is SGHAT, CDR2 FQNNGV, per germline.

V is TRBV11-1 and J is TRBJ2-6; D might be TRBD1 (5 bases). Germline CDR1 SGHAT, CDR2 FQDESV (reference sequence). CDR3 length equals 15 residues. The V end lost 5 bases, the J end lost 2 bases, and 10 bases lay between the germline ends. In nucleotides, the CDR3 is TGTGCCAGCAGCGCTCGGACAACTGGGGCCAACGTCCTGACTTTC. Translated, it gives CASSARTTGANVLTF.

The rearrangement links TRBV6-1 to TRBJ1-5; a weak D match, TRBD1 (5 bases). The germline V gene encodes CDR1 MNHNS and CDR2 SASEGT. The CDR3 is 12 amino acids. Trimming pared 6 bases from V and 4 bases from J, leaving 7 bases between. CDR3 nucleotide sequence: TGTGCCAGCAGGGAGGGGAATCAGCCCCAGCATTTT. The encoded protein is CASREGNQPQHF.

CDR3 bases: TGTGCCAGCAACAGGGGAAGCACAGATACGCAGTATTTT. Its translation is CASNRGSTDTQYF. The chain recombines TRBV13 with TRBJ2-3, with TRBD1 matching over 7 bases. The CDR3 has 13 amino acids. Germline CDR1 reads PRHDT; CDR2 reads FYEKMQ (reference sequence). J gave up 0 bases and V 7 bases, and 1 base lay outside the gene matches.

This clonotype was recorded a few times. This chain joins TRBV15 and TRBJ1-1; 7 nucleotides align to TRBD1. Germline V lookup: CDR1 LNHNV, CDR2 YYDKDF (reference sequence). This CDR3 contains 14 residues. Losses at the gene ends were 5 bases for V and 5 bases for J; bases not matched to a gene: 8. CDR3 bases: TGTGCCACCAGCCAAGACAGGGATGGGACTGAAGCTTTCTTT. This sequence encodes CATSQDRDGTEAFF.

This chain links TRBV11-1 with TRBJ2-7; TRBD1 is a possible D gene (5 bases). The CDR3 consists of 15 residues. Germline assignment: CDR1 SGHAT and CDR2 FQDESV (reference sequence). The ends were cut back, 1 base at V and 6 bases at J, with 16 bases in the middle. CDR3 protein: CASSLVLGRVTEQYV. The CDR3 DNA follows: TGTGCCAGCAGCTTAGTTCTGGGCAGGGTAACCGAGCAGTACGTC.

The rearrangement joins TRBV5-5 to TRBJ1-1; no clear D. Germline loops: CDR1 SGHKS, CDR2 YYEKEE (reference sequence). The CDR3 is made up of 14 amino acids. Trimming cost V 0 bases and J 5 bases, with 11 bases left between them. CDR3 in DNA: TGTGCCAGCAGCTTGGTTGAAGGGAGAACTGAAGCTTTCTTT. It is translated as CASSLVEGRTEAFF.

The chain has TRBV12-3 or TRBV12-4 and TRBJ2-5; D gene uncertain. CDR3 length: 15 residues. V lost 5 bases, J lost 1 base, and 14 bases lay in between. DNA of the CDR3: TGTGCCAGCAGTCCCCCTAATTGGTTCCAAGAGACCCAGTACTTC. It specifies CASSPPNWFQETQYF.

J is TRBJ2-7 and V is TRBV11-3; a weak D match, TRBD1 (6 bases). The V gene lost 3 bases and the J gene lost 5 bases, with 11 bases spanning the gap. The CDR3 extends over 13 amino acids. CDR1 and CDR2 from the germline V gene are SGHNT and YENEEA. The CDR3 bases are TGTGCCAGCAGCTTCAACAGGGACAACGAGCAGTACTTC. This gives the protein CASSFNRDNEQYF.

This chain links TRBV29-1 with TRBJ1-2, with D maybe TRBD1 (5 bases). Per germline, CDR1 SQVTM and CDR2 ANQGSEA. CDR3 length: 13 residues. V was clipped by 0 bases and J by 4 bases, with 9 bases between them. The CDR3 loop reads CSVEDQGRYGYTF. The CDR3 DNA sequence: TGCAGCGTTGAAGACCAGGGTCGCTATGGCTACACCTTC.

V and J are TRBV18 and TRBJ2-1; D is unclear. The CDR3 has 18 amino acids. CDR1 is KGHSH, CDR2 LQKENI, per germline. V lost 0 bases to trimming and J lost 0 bases, with 15 bases between them. The CDR3 nucleotides read TGTGCCAGCTCACCACCGGTTGGCAGGTCTAGCTCCTACAATGAGCAGTTCTTC. Its translation is CASSPPVGRSSSYNEQFF.

This clonotype was recorded only once. This chain uses TRBV11-3 with TRBJ2-7; TRBD2 is a possible D gene (6 bases). There are 14 residues in the CDR3. The germline V gene encodes CDR1 SGHNT and CDR2 YENEEA. V lost 5 bases to trimming and J lost 1 base, with 12 bases between them. The CDR3, as DNA: TGTGCCAGCAGCCAACTTAGCGGATCCTACGAGCAGTACTTC. Translation: CASSQLSGSYEQYF.

The chain combines TRBV5-6 with TRBJ2-5, with a weak D call TRBD1 (6 bases). This CDR3 contains 13 residues. In germline, CDR1 is SGHDT, CDR2 YYEEEE. Trimming stripped 4 bases from V and 5 bases from J, with 12 bases between. CDR3 nucleotide sequence: TGTGCCAGCAGCCAGGGGCGGAGGGAGACCCAGTACTTC. Its translation is CASSQGRRETQYF.

V gene TRBV27 combines with J gene TRBJ1-2; D uncertain. The CDR3 contains 13 residues. V was cut by 2 bases and J by 2 bases, with 6 bases left in between. The germline gives CDR1 MNHEY, CDR2 SMNVEV (reference sequence). For the CDR3, the DNA is TGTGCCAGCAGTTTAACAGTCAACTATGGCTACACCTTC. Translated: CASSLTVNYGYTF.

This chain joins TRBV11-1 and TRBJ1-2; D call uncertain. The CDR3 is 16 residues long. Germline V gene sequence: CDR1 SGHAT, CDR2 FQDESV (reference sequence). The V gene lost 1 base and the J gene lost 3 bases, with 15 bases spanning the gap. The CDR3 DNA reads TGTGCCAGCAGCTTAGACGAAGGGCTACGCGACTATGGCTACACCTTC. Protein: CASSLDEGLRDYGYTF. Drawing the rest from reference TRBV11-1 and TRBJ1-2, the complete variable domain is EAEVAQSPRYKITEKSQAVAFWCDPISGHATLYWYRQILGQGPELLVQFQDESVVDDSQLPKDRFSAERLKGVDSTLKIQPAELGDSAMYLCASSLDEGLRDYGYTFGSGTRLTVV.

The chain has TRBV10-1 and TRBJ2-1; 7 positions match TRBD2. CDR1 is WNHNN and CDR2 is SYGVQD in the germline V gene (reference sequence). The CDR3 contains 13 residues. J gave up 4 bases and V 5 bases, and 2 bases lay outside the gene matches. The CDR3 region has the DNA TGCGCCAGCAGTAGGACTAGATACAATGAGCAGTTCTTC. It is translated as CASSRTRYNEQFF.

The chain carries TRBV7-2 and TRBJ2-5; no firm D call. Trimming pared 0 bases from V and 1 base from J, leaving 6 bases between. This CDR3 has 14 amino acids. Germline V gives CDR1 SGHTA, CDR2 FQGNSA. This CDR3 reads CASSLALGQETQYF. The CDR3 bases are TGTGCCAGCAGCTTAGCGCTGGGCCAAGAGACCCAGTACTTC.

This clonotype was recorded a few times. The chain couples TRBV6-1 to TRBJ1-1; D is ambiguous. The CDR3 is 13 residues long. CDR1 and CDR2 (germline): MNHNS, SASEGT. Trimming left V 6 bases short and J 6 bases short, with 14 bases between. CDR3 sequence reads: CASSETPNSEAFF. In DNA form, the CDR3 reads TGTGCCAGCAGCGAGACACCCAACTCTGAAGCTTTCTTT.

This chain links TRBV12-1 with TRBJ1-1; TRBD1 reflects the table's D call only, with no check against the DNA. TRBV12-1 is recorded as a pseudogene. There are 15 residues in the CDR3. The CDR3 is CASSFGQNLNTEAFF. The CDR3, as DNA: TGTGCCAGCAGCTTTGGACAGAATCTGAACACTGAAGCTTTCTTT.